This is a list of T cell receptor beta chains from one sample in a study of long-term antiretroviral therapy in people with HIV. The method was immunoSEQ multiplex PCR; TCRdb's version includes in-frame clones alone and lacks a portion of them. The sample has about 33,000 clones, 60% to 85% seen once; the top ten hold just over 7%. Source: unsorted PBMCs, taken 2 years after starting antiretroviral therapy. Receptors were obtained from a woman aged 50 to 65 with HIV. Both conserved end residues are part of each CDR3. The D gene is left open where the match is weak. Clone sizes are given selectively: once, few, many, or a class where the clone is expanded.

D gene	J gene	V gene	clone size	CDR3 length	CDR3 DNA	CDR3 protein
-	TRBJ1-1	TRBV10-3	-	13	TGTGCCATCAGTGAGAGCAGGGGCACTGAAGCTTTCTTT	CAISESRGTEAFF
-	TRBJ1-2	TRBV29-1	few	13	TGCAGCGTTGAAGGCGGGGAGAGGTATGGCTACACCTTC	CSVEGGERYGYTF
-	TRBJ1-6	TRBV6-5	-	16	TGTGCCAGCAGTTACCTCAGAACAGGTCTCAATTCACCCCTCCACTTT	CASSYLRTGLNSPLHF
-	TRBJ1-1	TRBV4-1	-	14	TGCGCCAGCAGCCAAGGAGGCTGGAACACTGAAGCTTTCTTT	CASSQGGWNTEAFF
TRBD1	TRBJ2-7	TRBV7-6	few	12	TGTGCCAGCAGCTCGGACAGGGGGAGCATGTACTTC	CASSSDRGSMYF
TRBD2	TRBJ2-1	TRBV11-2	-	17	TGTGCCAGCAGCCCCACTAGCGGGGGGGCCTTTTTGAATGAGCAGTTCTTC	CASSPTSGGAFLNEQFF
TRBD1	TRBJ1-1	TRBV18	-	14	TGTGCCAGCTCGGAGGGACAGGGAGGCACTGAAGCTTTCTTT	CASSEGQGGTEAFF
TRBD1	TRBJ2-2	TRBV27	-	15	TGTGCCAGCAGGGCCGGGACAGGGAACACCGGGGAGCTGTTTTTT	CASRAGTGNTGELFF
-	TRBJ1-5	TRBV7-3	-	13	TGTGCCAGCAGCTTACAGGGTGGTCAGCCCCAGCATTTT	CASSLQGGQPQHF
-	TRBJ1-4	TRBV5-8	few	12	TGTGCCAGCAGCTTCCGCGTAGAAAAACTGTTTTTT	CASSFRVEKLFF
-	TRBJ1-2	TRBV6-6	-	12	TGTGCCAGCAGTCCCGGGGACACTGGCTACACCTTC	CASSPGDTGYTF
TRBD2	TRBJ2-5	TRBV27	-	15	TGTGCCAGCAGTTTATCCCCCTCTAGCGGGGAGACCCAGTACTTC	CASSLSPSSGETQYF
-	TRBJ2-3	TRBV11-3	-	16	TGTGCCAGCAGCTCACAGGGCGGGACTAGCACAGATACGCAGTATTTT	CASSSQGGTSTDTQYF
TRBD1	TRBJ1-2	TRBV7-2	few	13	TGTGCCAGCAGCCCCGACAGGGGGGCGGGCTACACCTTC	CASSPDRGAGYTF
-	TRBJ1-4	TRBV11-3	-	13	TGTGCCAGCAGCTTAAAACTTCGACAGCCCGTTCATTTT	CASSLKLRQPVHF
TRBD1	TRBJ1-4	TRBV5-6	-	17	TGTGCCAGCAGCGGGGGACAGGCCCCTTCAACTAATGAAAAACTGTTTTTT	CASSGGQAPSTNEKLFF
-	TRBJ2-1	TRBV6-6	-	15	TGTGCCAGCAGTTACTCACTACAGCTAGAGGGTGAGCAGTTCTTC	CASSYSLQLEGEQFF
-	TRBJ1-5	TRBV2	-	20	TGTGCCAGCAGTGAAGCAAAGGACTCCTACTGGCGGGGATACAATCAGCCCCAGCATTTT	CASSEAKDSYWRGYNQPQHF
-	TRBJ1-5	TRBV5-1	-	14	TGCGCCAGCAGACAGGGTCCGGGCAATCAGCCCCAGCATTTT	CASRQGPGNQPQHF
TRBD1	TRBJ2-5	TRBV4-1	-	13	TGCGCCAGCGGAGCAGGGGGCCTTGAGACCCAGTACTTC	CASGAGGLETQYF
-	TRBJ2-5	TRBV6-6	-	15	TGTGCCAGCAGTTACTCGGGGGGCGGGTTTGAGACCCAGTACTTC	CASSYSGGGFETQYF
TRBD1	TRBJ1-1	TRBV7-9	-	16	TGTGCCAGCAGCCACCACGGGACAGGGATTATATCGGGAGCTTTCTTT	CASSHHGTGIISGAFF
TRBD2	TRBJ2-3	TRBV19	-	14	TGTGCCAGTAGTATAGCGGGGGGGACAGATACGCAGTATTTT	CASSIAGGTDTQYF
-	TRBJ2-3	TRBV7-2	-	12	TGTGCCAGCAGCGCCTACACAGATACGCAGTATTTT	CASSAYTDTQYF
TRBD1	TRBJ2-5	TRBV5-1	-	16	TGCGCCAGCAGCTTGGTGGGGACAGGGGATCAAGAGACCCAGTACTTC	CASSLVGTGDQETQYF
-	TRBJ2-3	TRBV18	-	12	TGTGCCAGCTCACTAGCGGCACCCTATAAGTATTTT	CASSLAAPYKYF
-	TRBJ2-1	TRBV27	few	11	TGTGCCAGCAGCTCCAACAATGAGCAGTTCTTC	CASSSNNEQFF
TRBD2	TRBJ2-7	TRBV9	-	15	TGTGCCAGCAGCGTAGATCCTAGCGGGGGGTACGAGCAGTACTTC	CASSVDPSGGYEQYF
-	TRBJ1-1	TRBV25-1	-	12	TGTGCCAGCAGTGACTTTCAGCTAATAGCTTTCTTT	CASSDFQLIAFF
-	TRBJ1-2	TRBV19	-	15	TGTGCCAGTAGTATAGGGCTTCGGAGTAACTATGGCTACACCTTC	CASSIGLRSNYGYTF
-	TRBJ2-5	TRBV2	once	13	TGTGCCAGCAGTGACGGCGGGGAGGAGACCCAGTACTTC	CASSDGGEETQYF